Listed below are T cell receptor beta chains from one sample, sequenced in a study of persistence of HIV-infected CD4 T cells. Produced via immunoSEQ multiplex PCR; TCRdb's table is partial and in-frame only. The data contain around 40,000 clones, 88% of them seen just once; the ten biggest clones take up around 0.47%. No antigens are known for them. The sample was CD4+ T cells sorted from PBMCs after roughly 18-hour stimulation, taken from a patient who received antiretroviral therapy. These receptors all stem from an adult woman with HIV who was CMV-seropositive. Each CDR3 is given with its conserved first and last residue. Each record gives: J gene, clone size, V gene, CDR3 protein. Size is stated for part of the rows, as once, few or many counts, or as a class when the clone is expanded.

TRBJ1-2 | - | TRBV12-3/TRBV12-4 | CASSLFRNGYTF
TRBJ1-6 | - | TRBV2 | CASSERIFLHF
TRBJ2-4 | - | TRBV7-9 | CASSRIQGKNIQYF
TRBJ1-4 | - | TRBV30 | CACTGSTNEKLFF
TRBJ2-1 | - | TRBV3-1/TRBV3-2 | CASSPGPLYNEQFF
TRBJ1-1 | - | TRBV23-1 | CASSHHRENTEAFF
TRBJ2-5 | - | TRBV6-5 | CASTRGMETQYF
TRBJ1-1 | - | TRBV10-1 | CASSRAGGADPEAFF
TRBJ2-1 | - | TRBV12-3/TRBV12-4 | CASSIRGNNEQFF
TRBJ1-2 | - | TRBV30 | CAWLEQGAGGYTF
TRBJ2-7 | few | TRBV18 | CASSPRADEQYF